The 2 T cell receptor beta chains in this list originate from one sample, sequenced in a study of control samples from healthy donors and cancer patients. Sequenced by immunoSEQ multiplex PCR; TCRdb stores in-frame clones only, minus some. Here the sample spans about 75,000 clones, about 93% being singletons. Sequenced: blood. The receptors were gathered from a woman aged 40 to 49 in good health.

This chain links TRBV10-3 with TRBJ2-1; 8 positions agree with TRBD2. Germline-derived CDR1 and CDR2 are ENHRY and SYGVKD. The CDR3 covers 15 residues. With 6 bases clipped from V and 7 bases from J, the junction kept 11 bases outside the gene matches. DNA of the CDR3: TGTGCCATCAGGGGGACCGGGGGGGCCTGGAATGAGCAGTTCTTC. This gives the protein CAIRGTGGAWNEQFF.

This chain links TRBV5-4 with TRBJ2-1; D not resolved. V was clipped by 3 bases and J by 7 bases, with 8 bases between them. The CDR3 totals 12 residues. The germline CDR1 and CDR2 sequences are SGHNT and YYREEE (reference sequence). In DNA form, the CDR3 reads TGTGCCAGCAGCTCTAACCGGAATGAGCAGTTCTTC. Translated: CASSSNRNEQFF.